This TCR beta chain came from a study of tissue T cells after allogeneic stem cell transplantation (dated by TCRdb to between 2021 and 2024). Describing the broader study: Over an approximately three-year period, about 7 adult allo-HCT recipients with steroid-refractory GVHD were prospectively enrolled in a research-autopsy study. Pre-transplant PBMCs were of recipient origin and were available from five or six GVHD patients. The human arm was conducted as a prospective observational study, and neither blinding nor randomization was performed. Every GVHD patient had gastrointestinal GVHD and was given several lines of GVHD-directed therapy, and about 5 of the GVHD patients also had skin involvement. Every GVHD patient received a graft from a donor; several grafts were unmodified and three were CD34-selected to deplete T cells. Using research autopsies of patients with and without GVHD, plus mouse models of GVHD, the study profiled TCR beta repertoires across many tissues. For viably preserved blood and marrow, CD3+ T cells were flow-sorted when cell numbers allowed, whereas DNA was extracted directly from smaller samples.

Trimming removed 2 bases from V and 4 bases from J; the gene matches leave 7 bases unexplained. The cysteine opens and the phenylalanine closes a CDR3 of 15 amino acids. Only the CDR3 region is kept as DNA, spanning 45 bases read in frame from base 1. The germline V gene supplies CDR1 SGHTA and CDR2 FQGNSA. The meaning of the sample's time point label: recipient (host-origin) PBMCs collected before allo-HCT. Summary of the overall study and its limitations: The patient cohort was small and varied clinically, and sampling depth was recognized as a limitation. The study did not establish which tissue TCRs were alloreactive or antigen-specific, and some clones may have been host cells that persisted. In both patients and mice, T cells from blood and spleen picked up only a limited part of the TCR repertoire that was detected in tissues. Within patients, how anatomically similar tissues were was a major factor shaping TCR repertoire composition, regardless of disease or transplant status. Only a few T cell clones appeared in more than one patient, yet motif-based clustering showed tissue-specific repertoire signatures that were shared between patients.

As concerns this clone: No antigen is known for it. No base-level quality is on record; no much larger clone is a single base apart.

Library preparation was by the immunoSEQ multiplex PCR assay. TCRbeta CDR3 sequencing was performed at survey depth by Adaptive Biotechnologies, and CDR3 sequences, V/J genes, productive frequency and template counts were reported. TCR beta CDR3 regions were amplified from genomic DNA rather than RNA. The study's processing was this. Jensen-Shannon divergence was used to quantify pairwise repertoire overlap between tissues, with a value of 1 indicating complete divergence and a value of 0 indicating identical repertoires. Based on pairwise JSD values, tissues were grouped by single-linkage agglomerative hierarchical clustering, and the results were shown as dendrograms. All patient samples were analyzed with GLIPH2 using simulation_depth 1000, kmer_min_depth 3 and cdr3_length_cutoff 8, and only groups containing more than two unique CDR3s were kept. A standardized tissue-overlap score extrapolated Jaccard GLIPH-group overlap across patients to a standard repertoire size of 1000 clones. Linear mixed-effect models, with tissue included as a fixed effect and individual included as a random effect, were used to assess associations of diversity with clinical or experimental variables. Entries here come from immuneACCESS through TCRdb and include only in-frame sequences with V and J called. Some clones fail to appear in such tables; in the studies checked, an unresolved V gene covers under half of the shortfall, and the cause of the remainder is unknown. That table is the source of V, J and clone size, and D and trimming were worked out from the DNA. The sample yields approximately 45,000 clones; roughly 92% were counted once. Clones ranked in the top ten supply around 3.8% of the sample.

Rearrangement joined TRBV7-2 to TRBJ2-7; a stretch of 8 junction bases matches TRBD2. The clonotype was recovered from a woman aged 35 to 70 who later had graft-versus-host disease after an allogeneic stem cell transplant. Material: blood, obtained before transplantation. At the DNA level, the sequence is TGTGCCAGCAGCTTAAGGAGACTAGCGCCTTACGAGCAGTACTTC. The encoded protein is CASSLRRLAPYEQYF.